The 15 T cell receptor beta chains listed next were all sequenced from one sample in a study of low-dose radiotherapy and immunotherapy resistance in tumors. Alpha and beta chains were covered, as first-strand cDNA relied on TRAV- and TRBV-specific primers. The PCR that amplified TCRs ran for approximately 20 cycles, relying on a constant-region primer and a V-primer adapter. TCRdb ran MiXCR on the reads and lists one entry per CDR3 protein. The table records under 9,500 distinct CDR3 sequences, 65% to 90% of them present only once. The receptors here all came from a human donor with advanced metastatic prostate, ovarian, gallbladder or colorectal cancer (not recorded which). This table probably holds off-target reads from a library built for another chain.

This clonotype occurred once. The CDR3 DNA is TGTGCCAGCAGCCAAGAGACAGCGGCCGGGGAGCTGTTTTTT. Its protein product is CASSQETAAGELFF. The V call is TRBV3-1, the J call TRBJ2-2; the D gene could be TRBD1 or TRBD2 (5 bases each). CDR1 LGHDT and CDR2 YNNKEL come from the germline V gene (reference sequence). The CDR3 loop spans 14 amino acids. V lost 0 bases and J 6 bases, leaving 8 bases between the germline ends.

V is TRBV12-3 or TRBV12-4 and J is TRBJ2-3; 8 nucleotides line up with TRBD2. V shed 4 bases, J shed 5 bases, and the junction held 2 bases outside the gene matches. This CDR3 is built from 13 residues. The CDR3 coding sequence is TGTGCCAGCAGTTCGGGGGGGGTAGATACGCAGTATTTT. Protein: CASSSGGVDTQYF.

The CDR3: CASSLLGNTGELFF. CDR3 in DNA: TGTGCCAGCAGCTTATTGGGAAACACCGGGGAGCTGTTTTTT. The gene calls are TRBV7-3 and TRBJ2-2; D gene uncertain. Between the trimmed V and J ends, which lost 2 bases and 2 bases, there was a span of 6 bases. The CDR3 covers 14 residues. Germline-derived CDR1 and CDR2 are SGHTA and FQGTGA.

CDR3 sequence: CASSPGGNQETQYF. The DNA of the CDR3 is TGTGCCAGCAGTCCCGGGGGGAACCAAGAGACCCAGTACTTC. V and J are TRBV12-3 or TRBV12-4 and TRBJ2-5; 7 bases are a match to TRBD2. The CDR3 runs to 14 residues. J gave up 0 bases and V 5 bases, and 3 bases lay outside the gene matches.

The CDR3, as DNA: TGCGCCAGCAAACCGGGAACTGACAATGAGCAGTTCTTC. It is translated as CASKPGTDNEQFF. The V call is TRBV5-1, the J call TRBJ2-1, with a possible D match to TRBD2 (5 bases). Trimming cost V 6 bases and J 5 bases, with 12 bases left between them. The germline CDR1 and CDR2 sequences are SGHRS and YFSETQ. The CDR3 runs 13 residues.

The V call is TRBV18, the J call TRBJ1-1; TRBD1 matches at 7 bases. CDR1 and CDR2 from the germline V gene are KGHSH and LQKENI. CDR3 length: 12 residues. The ends lost 6 bases at V and 7 bases at J; junction bases unmatched: 5. The DNA of the CDR3 is TGTGCCAGCTCCCAGGGGGAGGGTGAAGCTTTCTTT. Protein product: CASSQGEGEAFF. Based on the CDR3 plus reference TRBV18 and TRBJ1-1, the full variable domain is NAGVMQNPRHLVRRRGQEARLRCSPMKGHSHVYWYRQLPEEGLKFMVYLQKENIIDESGMPKERFSAEFPKEGPSILRIQQVVRGDSAAYFCASSQGEGEAFFGQGTRLTVV.

The table lists this clonotype with a count of one. The J gene is TRBJ1-6, the V gene TRBV20-1; D remains ambiguous. CDR1 and CDR2 (germline): DFQATT, SNEGSKA (reference sequence). V dropped 6 bases and J dropped 0 bases, with 15 bases sitting between them. This CDR3 spans 16 amino acids. CDR3 residues: CSAKQNPSSYNSPLHF. The CDR3 DNA follows: TGCAGTGCCAAACAGAATCCGAGCTCCTATAATTCACCCCTCCACTTT.

V is TRBV4-3 and J is TRBJ2-7; D remains unclear. The V end lost 0 bases, the J end lost 3 bases, and 6 bases lay between the germline ends. This CDR3 comprises 13 residues. Germline assignment: CDR1 LGHNA and CDR2 YSLEER. The CDR3 sequence is CASSQDGSYEQYF. CDR3 in DNA: TGCGCCAGCAGCCAAGATGGCAGCTACGAGCAGTACTTC.

The chain has TRBV5-1 and TRBJ2-3, with 8 bases matching TRBD2. Germline CDR1 reads SGHRS; CDR2 reads YFSETQ. J gave up 5 bases and V 0 bases, and 8 bases lay outside the gene matches. There are 16 residues in the CDR3. For the CDR3, the DNA is TGCGCCAGCAGCTTGGTGAGCGGGGGCAAGGGAGATACGCAGTATTTT. This sequence encodes CASSLVSGGKGDTQYF.

The genes are TRBV29-1 and TRBJ2-3, with D maybe TRBD1 (6 bases). CDR3 size: 13 residues. Looked up from germline, CDR1 is SQVTM and CDR2 is ANQGSEA. Trimming took 8 bases from V and 2 from J, leaving 14 bases between them. In DNA, the CDR3 is TGCAGCTCGCGAGGGGACACCACAGATACGCAGTATTTT. It specifies CSSRGDTTDTQYF.

The chain recombines TRBV6-5 with TRBJ2-5; D is possibly TRBD1 or TRBD2 (6 bases each). Trimming removed 6 bases from V and 0 bases from J, with 14 bases in between. Per the germline V gene, CDR1 is MNHEY and CDR2 is SVGAGI. CDR3 length equals 15 residues. CDR3 bases: TGTGCCAGCAGATCGGGGGCCACGTACCAAGAGACCCAGTACTTC. Amino acids: CASRSGATYQETQYF.

The chain employs TRBV25-1 and TRBJ2-2; possibly TRBD2 for D (6 bases). Germline CDR1 MGHDK, CDR2 SYGVNS. The length of the CDR3 is 15 residues. V lost 3 bases, J lost 5 bases, and 13 bases lay in between. This CDR3 reads CASSDPGLETGELFF. In DNA form, the CDR3 reads TGTGCCAGCAGTGATCCGGGACTTGAGACCGGGGAGCTGTTTTTT.

The V call is TRBV6-1, the J call TRBJ2-5; a weak D match, TRBD2 (5 bases). CDR3 length: 13 residues. CDR1 is MNHNS, CDR2 SASEGT, per germline. Trimming left V 5 bases short and J 5 bases short, with 12 bases between. Here the CDR3 DNA reads TGTGCCAGCAGTATCCTAGCCGGTGAGACCCAGTACTTC. Its protein product is CASSILAGETQYF.

This chain joins TRBV11-2 and TRBJ2-1; the D is unclear. V was trimmed by 0 bases and J by 5 bases, leaving 17 bases between them. The germline V gene encodes CDR1 SGHAT and CDR2 FQNNGV. CDR3 length: 17 residues. The CDR3 sequence: CASSLDIGMGSDNEQFF. CDR3 in DNA: TGTGCCAGCAGCTTAGATATCGGTATGGGAAGCGACAATGAGCAGTTCTTC.

DNA of the CDR3: TGTGCCAGTAGCAGGGGAATGGTCACCGGGGAGCTGTTTTTT. It encodes CASSRGMVTGELFF. The chain links TRBV27 to TRBJ2-2; perhaps TRBD1 as D (6 bases). This CDR3 comprises 14 residues. Germline lookup yields CDR1 MNHEY and CDR2 SMNVEV (reference sequence). V gave up 9 bases and J gave up 4 bases, with 15 bases separating them.